Listed here is a single TCR beta chain. Trimming removed 2 bases from V and 1 base from J; junction bases left unmatched: 11. CDR3 length: 18 amino acids. Germline V gene sequence: CDR1 LGHDT, CDR2 YNNKEL (reference sequence). The data belong to a study of blood T cell repertoires in COVID-19. Looking at the study overall: PBMCs, B-cell-depleted T cells, or T cells provided the cDNA or gDNA that made up the material.

Assay: immunoSEQ multiplex PCR; the TCRdb copy retains only in-frame clones and omits some. This sample has roughly 100,000 clones, with 84% found just once. What was sequenced was peripheral blood. The rearrangement uses TRBV3-1 (or the pseudogene TRBV3-2) and TRBJ2-3, with TRBD2 matching 8 bases. This clonotype originated in a human donor in a cohort sampled during active or convalescent COVID-19. The CDR3 DNA is TGTGCCAGCAGCCAAAATTCTAGCGGGTCGCCCCGCACAGATACGCAGTATTTT. Translating gives CASSQNSSGSPRTDTQYF.